The 21 T cell receptor beta chains below come from one sample, sequenced in a study of identical twins. TCRdb independently ran MiXCR on the 5' RACE reads; one entry per CDR3 protein. The profile shows some 590,000 distinct CDR3 sequences, more than 9% of them singletons. A further study also used this sample, focusing on yellow fever vaccine responses in identical twins.

The sequencing input was PBMCs. Every receptor here comes from a woman between 18 and 30 years old in good health.

This clonotype was observed many times. The V call is TRBV6-4, the J call TRBJ2-3; D unclear. CDR1 is MRHNA, CDR2 SNTAGT, per germline. This CDR3 is built from 15 residues. Between the trimmed V and J ends, which lost 3 bases and 0 bases, there was a span of 10 bases. This chain's CDR3 is CASSEDPSSTDTQYF. The CDR3 DNA is TGTGCCAGCAGTGAAGACCCTTCTAGCACAGATACGCAGTATTTT.

In this sample, this clonotype turned up many times. The J gene is TRBJ2-3, the V gene TRBV7-9; tentative D call: TRBD2 (6 bases). CDR1 is SEHNR and CDR2 is FQNEAQ in the germline V gene (reference sequence). V was clipped by 4 bases and J by 6 bases, with 17 bases between them. CDR3 length: 15 amino acids. The CDR3 sequence is CASSWGEGEADTQYF. In nucleotides, the CDR3 is TGTGCCAGCAGCTGGGGTGAAGGGGAGGCGGATACGCAGTATTTT.

The chain combines TRBV29-1 with TRBJ2-7; a weak D match, TRBD2 (6 bases). The ends were cut back, 7 bases at V and 6 bases at J, with 19 bases in the middle. Germline CDR1 reads SQVTM; CDR2 reads ANQGSEA. CDR3 length equals 13 residues. The chain's CDR3 is CSAGGLLELEQYF. DNA for the CDR3: TGCAGCGCTGGGGGACTCCTGGAACTCGAGCAGTACTTC.

This clonotype has just a few counts. The chain links TRBV7-2 to TRBJ1-5; the D gene is possibly TRBD1 (5 bases). There are 13 residues in the CDR3. From germline, CDR1 is SGHTA and CDR2 FQGNSA. The V gene lost 5 bases and the J gene lost 5 bases, with 10 bases spanning the gap. CDR3 amino acids: CASSLQTDQPQHF. CDR3 DNA sequence: TGTGCCAGCAGCCTACAGACAGATCAGCCCCAGCATTTT.

This clonotype has more than one count but fewer than ten. The V call is TRBV20-1, the J call TRBJ2-3, with 7 bases lining up with TRBD2. The germline CDR1 and CDR2 sequences are DFQATT and SNEGSKA (reference sequence). This CDR3 spans 14 amino acids. The ends lost 3 bases at V and 5 bases at J; junction bases unmatched: 8. The CDR3 sequence is CSASRSGGIDTQYF. For the CDR3, the DNA is TGCAGTGCTAGTCGATCGGGAGGTATAGATACGCAGTATTTT.

The chain uses TRBV5-1 and TRBJ1-1; D not certain. Trimming removed 1 base at V and 1 base at J, with 8 bases between. Germline loops: CDR1 SGHRS, CDR2 YFSETQ. CDR3 length: 14 amino acids. In DNA, the CDR3 is TGCGCCAGCAGCTTGATCATGGGGAACACTGAAGCTTTCTTT. Translation: CASSLIMGNTEAFF. The whole variable domain, filled in from reference TRBV5-1 and TRBJ1-1, reads KAGVTQTPRYLIKTRGQQVTLSCSPISGHRSVSWYQQTPGQGLQFLFEYFSETQRNKGNFPGRFSGRQFSNSRSEMNVSTLELGDSALYLCASSLIMGNTEAFFGQGTRLTVV.

This clonotype was picked up a small number of times. The chain combines TRBV29-1 with TRBJ2-1; 12 bases are shared with TRBD2. Germline V gives CDR1 SQVTM, CDR2 ANQGSEA. The CDR3 extends over 14 amino acids. V lost 7 bases to trimming and J lost 8 bases; unmatched junction nucleotides: 9. CDR3 region: CSAVTSGRLDEQFF. The CDR3 DNA reads TGCAGCGCAGTAACTAGCGGGAGGTTGGATGAGCAGTTCTTC.

CDR3: CSARVAGKRGTQYF. The CDR3 nucleotides are TGCAGTGCTAGAGTAGCGGGAAAAAGAGGGACCCAGTACTTC. The chain uses TRBV20-1 and TRBJ2-5; TRBD2 matches at 8 bases. CDR1 DFQATT and CDR2 SNEGSKA come from the germline V gene (reference sequence). V shed 1 base and J 7 bases; nucleotides not matched to a gene: 8. The CDR3 runs to 14 residues.

The genes are TRBV25-1 and TRBJ2-7; possible D gene TRBD1, 5 bases. The V gene lost 7 bases and the J gene lost 5 bases, with 21 bases spanning the gap. Per the germline V gene, CDR1 is MGHDK and CDR2 is SYGVNS. CDR3 length equals 15 residues. The CDR3 loop is CASTPESGYVDEQYF. The CDR3 nucleotides are TGTGCCAGCACCCCTGAGTCAGGGTATGTAGACGAGCAGTACTTC.

The chain has TRBV7-8 and TRBJ2-3; 7 bases match TRBD1. Germline assignment: CDR1 SGHVS and CDR2 FQNEAQ. The CDR3 is 18 amino acids. The V gene end was trimmed by 5 bases and the J gene end by 0 bases; junction bases not matched to a gene: 14. CDR3 loop: CASSRGQSKLTSTDTQYF. The DNA of the CDR3 is TGTGCCAGCAGCCGGGGACAGAGTAAATTGACTAGCACAGATACGCAGTATTTT.

The table lists this clonotype with many counts. The chain links TRBV7-2 to TRBJ1-5; 9 bases are a match to TRBD1. The CDR3 length is 15 residues. Trimming took 1 base from V and 5 from J; bases not matched to a gene: 3. Germline lookup yields CDR1 SGHTA and CDR2 FQGNSA. CDR3 sequence: CASSLVGTGHQPQHF. The CDR3 nucleotides are TGTGCCAGCAGCTTAGTTGGGACAGGGCATCAGCCCCAGCATTTT.

This clonotype has at least ten counts. The chain carries TRBV9 and TRBJ2-1; 9 nucleotides align to TRBD2. The germline V gene has CDR1 SGDLS and CDR2 YYNGEE. V shed 3 bases, J shed 2 bases, and the junction held 12 bases outside the gene matches. This CDR3 region has 18 residues. The DNA for the CDR3 is TGTGCCAGCAGCGGGGCGAACCCGACTAGCGGAGCCTACAATGAGCAGTTCTTC. It codes for CASSGANPTSGAYNEQFF.

The rearrangement joins TRBV15 to TRBJ2-3, with 10 positions matching TRBD1. Germline CDR1 and CDR2: LNHNV and YYDKDF (reference sequence). The length of the CDR3 is 16 residues. The junction had 12 bases not matched to a gene; V was cut back by 7 bases and J by 5 bases. CDR3 nucleotide sequence: TGTGCCACCACTGCGACAGGGGGCGGGTACGGAGATACGCAGTATTTT. It codes for CATTATGGGYGDTQYF.

The sample holds a few counts of this clonotype. The gene calls are TRBV11-2 and TRBJ2-2; 10 bases fit TRBD1. The CDR3 sequence is 17 residues long. CDR1 is SGHAT, CDR2 FQNNGV, per germline. Losses at the gene ends were 1 base for V and 4 bases for J; bases not matched to a gene: 6. The CDR3 protein is CASSLGDRGFTTGELFF. In DNA form, the CDR3 reads TGTGCCAGCAGCTTAGGGGACAGGGGTTTTACCACCGGGGAGCTGTTTTTT.

The sample holds many counts of this clonotype. This chain joins TRBV10-3 and TRBJ2-1; 14 nucleotides line up with TRBD2. Germline V lookup: CDR1 ENHRY, CDR2 SYGVKD. The CDR3 spans 17 residues. V dropped 6 bases and J dropped 3; count of bases not matched to a gene: 7. CDR3: CAISQGLAGVSYNEQFF. The CDR3, as DNA: TGTGCCATCAGCCAGGGACTAGCGGGAGTTAGCTACAATGAGCAGTTCTTC.

This clonotype was observed a few times. The chain is built from TRBV7-9 and TRBJ1-1, with D unclear. The V and J ends lost 6 bases and 0 bases respectively, with 5 bases between them. CDR1 SEHNR and CDR2 FQNEAQ come from the germline V gene (reference sequence). This CDR3 has 12 amino acids. CDR3 sequence: CASRVMNTEAFF. CDR3 DNA sequence: TGTGCCAGCAGAGTCATGAACACTGAAGCTTTCTTT.

The CDR3 DNA reads as TGCGCCAGCAGCTCCCGGACAGGGGCGAACACTGAAGCTTTCTTT. Translated, it gives CASSSRTGANTEAFF. This chain links TRBV5-1 with TRBJ1-1; TRBD1 matches at 9 bases. The J segment lost 1 base and the V segment lost 3 bases, leaving 4 bases of the junction unmatched. The length of the CDR3 is 15 residues. CDR1 is SGHRS, CDR2 YFSETQ, per germline.

The chain carries TRBV12-3 or TRBV12-4 and TRBJ2-7; 8 positions match TRBD2. The V segment lost 3 bases and the J segment 4 bases; nucleotides outside the gene matches: 8. CDR3 length: 15 residues. The CDR3 DNA reads TGTGCCAGCAGTTTCGGCGGGAGGTTGGGTTACGAGCAGTACTTC. Translating it yields CASSFGGRLGYEQYF.

V gene TRBV12-3 or TRBV12-4 combines with J gene TRBJ1-1, with 7 bases that match TRBD1. The CDR3 is made up of 14 amino acids. The J segment lost 0 bases and the V segment lost 8 bases, leaving 6 bases of the junction unmatched. The CDR3 nucleotides are TGTGCCAGCGCCCCGACAGGGATGAACACTGAAGCTTTCTTT. Protein product: CASAPTGMNTEAFF.

This clonotype was seen a handful of times. The chain is built from TRBV9 and TRBJ2-2, with D hard to call. CDR3 length: 17 residues. V was clipped by 6 bases and J by 7 bases, with 25 bases between them. Germline CDR1 reads SGDLS; CDR2 reads YYNGEE. CDR3 bases: TGTGCCAGCAACGTCGATGGTGGAAGGAGTGTAGTCGGGGAGCTGTTTTTT. This translates into CASNVDGGRSVVGELFF.

This clonotype has more than one count but fewer than ten. The chain joins TRBV14 to TRBJ2-2; D uncertain. The germline V gene has CDR1 SGHDN and CDR2 FVKESK. The CDR3 contains 11 residues. Trimming left V 6 bases short and J 7 bases short, with 6 bases between. As DNA, the CDR3 is TGTGCCAGCAGTCGTTACGGGGAGCTGTTTTTT. Residues: CASSRYGELFF. Filled out from reference TRBV14 and TRBJ2-2, the complete variable domain reads EAGVTQFPSHSVIEKGQTVTLRCDPISGHDNLYWYRRVMGKEIKFLLHFVKESKQDESGMPNNRFLAERTGGTYSTLKVQPAELEDSGVYFCASSRYGELFFGEGSRLTVL.